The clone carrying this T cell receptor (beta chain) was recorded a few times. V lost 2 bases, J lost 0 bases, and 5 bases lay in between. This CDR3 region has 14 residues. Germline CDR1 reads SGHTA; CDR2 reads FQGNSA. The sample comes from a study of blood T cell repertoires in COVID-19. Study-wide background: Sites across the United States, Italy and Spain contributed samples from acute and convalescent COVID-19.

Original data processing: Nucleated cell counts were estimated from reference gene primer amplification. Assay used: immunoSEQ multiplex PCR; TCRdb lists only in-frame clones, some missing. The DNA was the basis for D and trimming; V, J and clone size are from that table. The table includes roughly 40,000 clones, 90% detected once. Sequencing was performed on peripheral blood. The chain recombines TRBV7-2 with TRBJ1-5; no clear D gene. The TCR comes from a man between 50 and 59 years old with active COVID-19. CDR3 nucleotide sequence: TGTGCCAGCAGCTTAACTTTTAGCAATCAGCCCCAGCATTTT. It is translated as CASSLTFSNQPQHF. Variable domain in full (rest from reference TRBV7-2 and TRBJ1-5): GAGVSQSPSNKVTEKGKDVELRCDPISGHTALYWYRQSLGQGLEFLIYFQGNSAPDKSGLPSDRFSAERTGGSVSTLTIQRTQQEDSAVYLCASSLTFSNQPQHFGDGTRLSIL.